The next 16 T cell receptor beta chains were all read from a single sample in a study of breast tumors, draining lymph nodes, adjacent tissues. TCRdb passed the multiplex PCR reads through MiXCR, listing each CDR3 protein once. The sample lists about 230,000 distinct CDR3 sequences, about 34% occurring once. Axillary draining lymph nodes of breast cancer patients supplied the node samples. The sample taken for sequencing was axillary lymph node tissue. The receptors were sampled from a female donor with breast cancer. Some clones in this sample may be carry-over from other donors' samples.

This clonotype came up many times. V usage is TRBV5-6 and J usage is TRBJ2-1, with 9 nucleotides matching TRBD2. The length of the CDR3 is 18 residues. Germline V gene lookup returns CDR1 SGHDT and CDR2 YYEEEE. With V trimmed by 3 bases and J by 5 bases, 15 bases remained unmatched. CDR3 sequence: CASSWRRLAGSKDNEQFF. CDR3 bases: TGTGCCAGCAGCTGGAGGCGGCTAGCGGGAAGCAAGGACAATGAGCAGTTCTTC.

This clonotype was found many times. In nucleotides, the CDR3 is TGTGCCAGCAGCTCCCAGGGGAACACTGAAGCTTTCTTT. Its translation: CASSSQGNTEAFF. The chain has TRBV7-3 and TRBJ1-1, with a tentative D call TRBD1 (5 bases). Germline lookup yields CDR1 SGHTA and CDR2 FQGTGA. This CDR3 is built from 13 residues. V dropped 4 bases and J dropped 1 base, with 7 bases sitting between them.

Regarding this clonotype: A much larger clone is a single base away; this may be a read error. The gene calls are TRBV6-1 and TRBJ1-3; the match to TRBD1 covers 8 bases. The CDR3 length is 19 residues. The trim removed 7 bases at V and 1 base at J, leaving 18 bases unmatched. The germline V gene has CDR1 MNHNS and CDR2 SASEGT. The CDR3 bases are TGTGCCAGCATTCAGCGGGGAGCCAGGGGGCGGCAATCTGGAAACACCATATATTTT. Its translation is CASIQRGARGRQSGNTIYF.

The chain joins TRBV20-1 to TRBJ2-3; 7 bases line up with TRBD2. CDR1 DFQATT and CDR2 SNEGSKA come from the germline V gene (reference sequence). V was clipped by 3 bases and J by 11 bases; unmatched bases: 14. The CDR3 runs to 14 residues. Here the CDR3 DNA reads TGCAGTGCTAGCCTGAGCGGGGCGGGGAATGAGCAGTATTTT. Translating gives CSASLSGAGNEQYF.

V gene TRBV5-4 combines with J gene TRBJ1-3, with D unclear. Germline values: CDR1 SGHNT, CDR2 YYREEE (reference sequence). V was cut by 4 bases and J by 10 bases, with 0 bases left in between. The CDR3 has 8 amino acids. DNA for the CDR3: TGTGCCAGCAGCACCATATATTTT. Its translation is CASSTIYF.

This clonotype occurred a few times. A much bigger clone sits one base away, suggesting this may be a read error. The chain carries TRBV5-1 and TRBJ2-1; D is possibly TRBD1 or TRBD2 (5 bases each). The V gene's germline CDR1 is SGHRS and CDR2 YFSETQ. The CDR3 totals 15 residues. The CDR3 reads CASSLGDLPYNEQLF. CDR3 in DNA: TGCGCCAGCAGCTTGGGGGACCTACCCTACAATGAGCAGCTCTTC.

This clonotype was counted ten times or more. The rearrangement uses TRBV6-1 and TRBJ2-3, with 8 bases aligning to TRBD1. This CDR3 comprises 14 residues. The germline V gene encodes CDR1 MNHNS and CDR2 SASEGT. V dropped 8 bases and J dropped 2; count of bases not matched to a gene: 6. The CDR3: CASRRQGHTDTQYF. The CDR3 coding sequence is TGTGCCAGCCGAAGACAGGGGCACACAGATACGCAGTATTTT.

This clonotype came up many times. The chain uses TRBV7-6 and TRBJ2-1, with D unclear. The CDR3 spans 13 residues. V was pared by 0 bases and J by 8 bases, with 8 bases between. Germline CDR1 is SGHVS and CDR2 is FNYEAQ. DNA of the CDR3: TGTGCCAGCAGCTTAGCGCGGCAGCATGAGCAGTTCTTC. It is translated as CASSLARQHEQFF.

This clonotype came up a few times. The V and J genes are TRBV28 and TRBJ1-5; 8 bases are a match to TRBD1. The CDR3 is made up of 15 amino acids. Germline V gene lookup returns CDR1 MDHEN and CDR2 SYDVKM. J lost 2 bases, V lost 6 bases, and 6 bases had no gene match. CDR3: CASRRTGNGNQPQHF. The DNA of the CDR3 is TGTGCCAGCAGAAGGACAGGGAACGGCAATCAGCCCCAGCATTTT.

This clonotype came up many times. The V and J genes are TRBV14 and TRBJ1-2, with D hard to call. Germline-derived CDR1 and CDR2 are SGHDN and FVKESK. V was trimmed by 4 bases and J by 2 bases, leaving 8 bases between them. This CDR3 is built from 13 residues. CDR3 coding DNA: TGTGCCAGCAGCCCGCAAATCAACTATGGCTACACCTTC. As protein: CASSPQINYGYTF.

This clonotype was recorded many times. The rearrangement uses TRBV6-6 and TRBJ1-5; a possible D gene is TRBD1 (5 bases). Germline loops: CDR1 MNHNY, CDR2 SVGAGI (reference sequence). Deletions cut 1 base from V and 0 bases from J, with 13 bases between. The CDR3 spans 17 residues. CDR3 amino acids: CASSYYPTEYSNQPQHF. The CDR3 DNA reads TGTGCCAGCAGTTACTACCCGACAGAATATAGCAATCAGCCCCAGCATTTT.

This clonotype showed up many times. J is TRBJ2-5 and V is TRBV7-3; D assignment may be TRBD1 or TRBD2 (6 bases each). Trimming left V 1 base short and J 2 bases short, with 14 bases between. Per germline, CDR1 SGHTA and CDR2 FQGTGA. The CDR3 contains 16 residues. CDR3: CASSLSGGGGQETQYF. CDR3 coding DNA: TGTGCCAGCAGCTTAAGCGGCGGAGGGGGACAAGAGACCCAGTACTTC.

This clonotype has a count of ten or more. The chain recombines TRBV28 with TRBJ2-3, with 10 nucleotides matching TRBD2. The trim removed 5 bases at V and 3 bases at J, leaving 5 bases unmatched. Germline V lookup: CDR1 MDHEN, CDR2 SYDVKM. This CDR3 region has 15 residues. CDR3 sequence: CASSLAGEATDTQYF. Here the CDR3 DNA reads TGTGCCAGCAGTCTAGCGGGAGAAGCAACAGATACGCAGTATTTT. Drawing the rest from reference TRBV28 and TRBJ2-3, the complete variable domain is DVKVTQSSRYLVKRTGEKVFLECVQDMDHENMFWYRQDPGLGLRLIYFSYDVKMKEKGDIPEGYSVSREKKERFSLILESASTNQTSMYLCASSLAGEATDTQYFGPGTRLTVL.

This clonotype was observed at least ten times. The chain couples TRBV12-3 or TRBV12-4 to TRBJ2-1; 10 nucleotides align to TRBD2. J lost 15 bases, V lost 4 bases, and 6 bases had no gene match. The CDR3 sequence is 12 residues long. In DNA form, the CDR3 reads TGTGCCAGCAGTTCTAGCGGGAGTAGCTGGTTCTTC. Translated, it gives CASSSSGSSWFF.

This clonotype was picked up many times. CDR3 DNA: TGTGCCAGCAGCCGGAAACAGGACTATGGCTACACCTTC. It yields the protein CASSRKQDYGYTF. The chain links TRBV14 to TRBJ1-2; D may be TRBD1 (5 bases). V lost 4 bases, J lost 3 bases, and 9 bases lay in between. CDR1 SGHDN and CDR2 FVKESK come from the germline V gene. CDR3 length equals 13 residues.

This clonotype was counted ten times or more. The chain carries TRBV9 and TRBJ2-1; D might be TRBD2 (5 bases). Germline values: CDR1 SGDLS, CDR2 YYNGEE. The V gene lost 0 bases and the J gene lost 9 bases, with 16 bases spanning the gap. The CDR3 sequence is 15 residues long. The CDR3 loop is CASSVALLRGSEQFF. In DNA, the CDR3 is TGTGCCAGCAGCGTAGCCCTCCTACGAGGGTCTGAGCAGTTCTTC.